This T cell receptor (beta chain) was captured by sequencing in a study of cytomegalovirus exposure and HLA in healthy donors. Points from the study as a whole: Later findings reportedly placed an Asian-associated ancestry cluster below the roughly 690-donor mean for N-insertions.

The PCR employed 60 Vbeta primers together with 13 Jbeta primers. Sequenced by immunoSEQ multiplex PCR; TCRdb stores in-frame clones only, minus some. The repertoire holds around 120,000 clones, with over 70% as singletons. The germline gives CDR1 PRHDT, CDR2 FYEKMQ (reference sequence). The CDR3 covers 13 residues. After removal of 2 bases from V and 6 bases from J, the junction contained 2 bases not matched to a gene. This clone was detected only once. Its antigen remains unidentified. Material: PBMCs. This chain links TRBV13 with TRBJ1-1; 8 bases fit TRBD1. This TCR came from a female donor in good health and CMV-seropositive. CDR3 nucleotides: TGTGCCAGCAGCTTACAGGGGGCCGCTGAAGCTTTCTTT. Its protein product is CASSLQGAAEAFF. Combining the CDR3 with reference TRBV13 and TRBJ1-1 gives the whole variable domain AAGVIQSPRHLIKEKRETATLKCYPIPRHDTVYWYQQGPGQDPQFLISFYEKMQSDKGSIPDRFSAQQFSDYHSELNMSSLELGDSALYFCASSLQGAAEAFFGQGTRLTVV.